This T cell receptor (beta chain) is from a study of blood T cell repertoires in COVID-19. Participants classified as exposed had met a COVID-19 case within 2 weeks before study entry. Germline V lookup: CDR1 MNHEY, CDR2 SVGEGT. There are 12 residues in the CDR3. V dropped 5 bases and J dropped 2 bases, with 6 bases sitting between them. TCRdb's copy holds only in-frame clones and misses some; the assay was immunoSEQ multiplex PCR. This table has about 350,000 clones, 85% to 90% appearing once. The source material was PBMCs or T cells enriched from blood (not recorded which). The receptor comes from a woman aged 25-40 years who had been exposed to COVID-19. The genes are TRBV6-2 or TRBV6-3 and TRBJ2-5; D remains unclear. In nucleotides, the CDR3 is TGTGCCAGCAGTCAAACTCAAGAGACCCAGTACTTC. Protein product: CASSQTQETQYF.